The 10 T cell receptor beta chains listed next were all sequenced from one sample in a study of T cells in Graves' hyperthyroidism and ophthalmopathy. Amplification targeted TCR beta CDR3 regions from RNA transcripts. Primed by the HTBI set, a first-round RT-PCR was run on the TCR CDR3. MiXCR, applied by TCRdb to the multiplex PCR reads, yields one record per CDR3 protein. This table holds about 160,000 distinct CDR3 sequences, over 8% found once. The sample comprised blood. Source of these receptors: a woman under 30 with Graves' hyperthyroidism that later progressed to Graves' ophthalmopathy.

This clonotype occurred many times. The V call is TRBV2, the J call TRBJ1-3; D is possibly TRBD1 (5 bases). There are 17 residues in the CDR3. CDR1 and CDR2 (germline): SNHLY, FYNNEI. V was clipped by 5 bases and J by 0 bases, with 17 bases between them. The CDR3: CASSKEISRGSGNTIYF. For the CDR3, the DNA is TGTGCCAGCAGTAAGGAGATTTCAAGGGGCTCTGGAAACACCATATATTTT.

This clonotype was found many times. The rearrangement uses TRBV24-1 and TRBJ1-2; 7 bases align to TRBD1. The CDR3 runs to 15 residues. Trimming took 5 bases from V and 3 from J; bases not matched to a gene: 8. Germline V gives CDR1 KGHDR, CDR2 SFDVKD. The CDR3: CATSARGTAYYGYTF. The DNA for the CDR3 is TGTGCCACCAGTGCCAGAGGGACAGCGTACTATGGCTACACCTTC.

The table lists this clonotype with many counts. J is TRBJ2-7 and V is TRBV3-1; a weak D match, TRBD2 (7 bases). The CDR3 loop spans 15 amino acids. V lost 1 base and J 2 bases, leaving 12 bases between the germline ends. From germline, CDR1 is LGHDT and CDR2 YNNKEL (reference sequence). The CDR3 nucleotides read TGTGCCAGCAGCCAAGCGGGGGGCATAGCCTACGAGCAGTACTTC. Protein product: CASSQAGGIAYEQYF.

This clonotype was seen repeatedly, ten times or more. The chain carries TRBV19 and TRBJ1-2; D not certain. The CDR3 runs to 15 residues. V gave up 3 bases and J gave up 5 bases, with 16 bases separating them. From germline, CDR1 is LNHDA and CDR2 SQIVND (reference sequence). The DNA for the CDR3 is TGTGCCAGTAGTATCGGCGCGCGGCAGGAGTATGGCTACACCTTC. It codes for CASSIGARQEYGYTF.

This clonotype was observed at least ten times. The chain joins TRBV3-1 to TRBJ2-1; 12 bases fit TRBD2. The J segment lost 7 bases and the V segment lost 4 bases, leaving 8 bases of the junction unmatched. Germline V gene data show CDR1 as LGHDT and CDR2 as YNNKEL (reference sequence). This CDR3 spans 16 amino acids. The CDR3 loop is CASSLFPSGRGNEQFF. In DNA, the CDR3 is TGTGCCAGCAGCCTCTTCCCTAGCGGGAGGGGGAATGAGCAGTTCTTC.

As concerns this clonotype: Since a much larger clone is just one base distant, this may be a read error. The CDR3 protein is CASSPGFPQYF. As DNA, the CDR3 is TGTGCCAGCAGCCCGGGCTTTCCCCAGTACTTC. The chain has TRBV7-8 and TRBJ2-5, with D hard to call. The germline CDR1 and CDR2 sequences are SGHVS and FQNEAQ. With 5 bases removed from V and 9 bases from J, the gap between germline ends came to 10 bases. This CDR3 region has 11 residues. Complete variable domain (other parts from reference TRBV7-8 and TRBJ2-5): GAGVSQSPRYKVAKRGQDVALRCDPISGHVSLFWYQQALGQGPEFLTYFQNEAQLDKSGLPSDRFFAERPEGSVSTLKIQRTQQEDSAVYLCASSPGFPQYFGPGTRLLVL.

This clonotype was detected many times. The chain combines TRBV9 with TRBJ2-5; D gene unclear. V lost 5 bases to trimming and J lost 4 bases, with 12 bases between them. Germline V gene sequence: CDR1 SGDLS, CDR2 YYNGEE. The CDR3 extends over 13 amino acids. DNA of the CDR3: TGTGCCAGCAGTAAGATCTCGTTAGAGACCCAGTACTTC. Translation: CASSKISLETQYF.

This clonotype was picked up many times. The chain employs TRBV9 and TRBJ1-2; a weak D match, TRBD1 (6 bases). The CDR3 has 13 amino acids. The V end lost 0 bases, the J end lost 12 bases, and 15 bases lay between the germline ends. Germline V gene data show CDR1 as SGDLS and CDR2 as YYNGEE. The CDR3 DNA is TGTGCCAGCAGCGTAGAGGGAGGGGGAGAGAACACCTTC. Translated, it gives CASSVEGGGENTF.

This clonotype was observed a handful of times. V and J are TRBV20-1 and TRBJ1-5, with unresolved D. The germline gives CDR1 DFQATT, CDR2 SNEGSKA (reference sequence). This CDR3 has 15 amino acids. Trimming removed 3 bases at V and 2 bases at J, with 14 bases between. As DNA, the CDR3 is TGCAGTGCTAGCGGGGATGCGGGAGGCAATCAGCCCCAGCATTTT. As protein: CSASGDAGGNQPQHF.

This clonotype was found many times. This sequence joins TRBV19 and TRBJ1-5; no reliable D call. Germline lookup yields CDR1 LNHDA and CDR2 SQIVND (reference sequence). This CDR3 comprises 17 residues. V dropped 7 bases and J dropped 0 bases, with 19 bases sitting between them. Here the CDR3 reads CASTYGAAFYSNQPQHF. The CDR3 DNA is TGTGCCAGTACTTACGGTGCGGCCTTCTATAGCAATCAGCCCCAGCATTTT. Based on the CDR3 plus reference TRBV19 and TRBJ1-5, the full variable domain is DGGITQSPKYLFRKEGQNVTLSCEQNLNHDAMYWYRQDPGQGLRLIYYSQIVNDFQKGDIAEGYSVSREKKESFPLTVTSAQKNPTAFYLCASTYGAAFYSNQPQHFGDGTRLSIL.